This TCR beta chain was sequenced for a study of cytomegalovirus exposure and HLA in healthy donors. About the research overall: Tens of millions of unique TCRs from HLA-typed donors were held in an early release of data.

The CDR3 has 14 residues. CDR1 is MNHEY and CDR2 is SVGAGI in the germline V gene. Trimming stripped 7 bases from V and 2 bases from J, with 13 bases between. In the PCR, 60 Vbeta and 13 Jbeta primers were used. Here immunoSEQ multiplex PCR was the method, and the copy in TCRdb shows in-frame clones only, minus some. The data show roughly 120,000 clones, and the top ten clones hold approximately 2.6%. The sample comprised PBMCs. V usage is TRBV6-5 and J usage is TRBJ2-3; TRBD2 is a possible D gene (6 bases). The origin of this receptor is a man aged 25 to 40 in good health and CMV-seronegative. The CDR3 loop reads CASTRDSITDTQYF. The CDR3, as DNA: TGTGCCAGCACCCGGGACTCGATCACAGATACGCAGTATTTT.